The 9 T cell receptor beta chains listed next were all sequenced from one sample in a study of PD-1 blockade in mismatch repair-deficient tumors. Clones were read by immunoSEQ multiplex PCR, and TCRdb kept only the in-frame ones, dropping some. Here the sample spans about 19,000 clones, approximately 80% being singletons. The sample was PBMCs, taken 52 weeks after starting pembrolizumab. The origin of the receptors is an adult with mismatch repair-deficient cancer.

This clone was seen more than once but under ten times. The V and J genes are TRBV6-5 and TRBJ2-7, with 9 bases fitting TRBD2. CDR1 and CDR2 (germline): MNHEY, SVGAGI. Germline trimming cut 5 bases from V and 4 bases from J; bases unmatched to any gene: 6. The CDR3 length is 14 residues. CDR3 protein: CASSTRGRGYEQYF. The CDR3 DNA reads TGTGCCAGCAGTACACGCGGGAGGGGGTACGAGCAGTACTTC.

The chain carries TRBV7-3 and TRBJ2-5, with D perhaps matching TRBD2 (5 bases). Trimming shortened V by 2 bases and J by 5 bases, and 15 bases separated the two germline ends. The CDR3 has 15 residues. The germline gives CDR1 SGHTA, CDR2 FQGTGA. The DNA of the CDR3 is TGTGCCAGCAGCTTACGTCCCGGGGAGCGGGAGACCCAGTACTTC. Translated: CASSLRPGERETQYF. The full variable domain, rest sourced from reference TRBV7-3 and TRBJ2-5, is GAGVSQTPSNKVTEKGKYVELRCDPISGHTALYWYRQSLGQGPEFLIYFQGTGAADDSGLPNDRFFAVRPEGSVSTLKIQRTERGDSAVYLCASSLRPGERETQYFGPGTRLLVL.

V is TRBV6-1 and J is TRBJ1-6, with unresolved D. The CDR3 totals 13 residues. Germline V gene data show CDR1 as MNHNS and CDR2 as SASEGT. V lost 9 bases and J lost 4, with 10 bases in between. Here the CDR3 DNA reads TGTGCCAGTCTGGGCGTTTATAATTCACCCCTCCACTTT. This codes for CASLGVYNSPLHF.

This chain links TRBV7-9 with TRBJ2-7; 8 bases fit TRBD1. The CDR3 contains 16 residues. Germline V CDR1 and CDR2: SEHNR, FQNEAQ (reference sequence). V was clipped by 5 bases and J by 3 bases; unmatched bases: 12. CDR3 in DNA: TGTGCCAGCAGCGGATGGACAGGGCAGGGGTACTACGAGCAGTACTTC. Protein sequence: CASSGWTGQGYYEQYF.

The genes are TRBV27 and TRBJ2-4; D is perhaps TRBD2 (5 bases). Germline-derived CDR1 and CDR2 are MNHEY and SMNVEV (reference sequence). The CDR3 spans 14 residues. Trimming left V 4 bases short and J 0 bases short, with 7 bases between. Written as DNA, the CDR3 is TGTGCCAGCAGTTCCGGACTAGCCAAAAACATTCAGTACTTC. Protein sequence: CASSSGLAKNIQYF.

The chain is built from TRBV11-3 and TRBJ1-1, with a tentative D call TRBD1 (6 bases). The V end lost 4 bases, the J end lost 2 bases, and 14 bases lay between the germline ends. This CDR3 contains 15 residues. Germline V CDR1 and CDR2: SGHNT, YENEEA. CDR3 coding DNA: TGTGCCAGCAGCTCTTTTGGACAGAGTAACACTGAAGCTTTCTTT. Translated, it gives CASSSFGQSNTEAFF.

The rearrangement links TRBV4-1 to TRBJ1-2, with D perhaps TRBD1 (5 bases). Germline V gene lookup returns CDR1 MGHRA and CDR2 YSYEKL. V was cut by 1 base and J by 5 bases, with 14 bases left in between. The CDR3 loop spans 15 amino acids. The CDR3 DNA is TGCGCCAGCAGCCAAGTGGGGCAGGCAAAATATGGCTACACCTTC. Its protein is CASSQVGQAKYGYTF.

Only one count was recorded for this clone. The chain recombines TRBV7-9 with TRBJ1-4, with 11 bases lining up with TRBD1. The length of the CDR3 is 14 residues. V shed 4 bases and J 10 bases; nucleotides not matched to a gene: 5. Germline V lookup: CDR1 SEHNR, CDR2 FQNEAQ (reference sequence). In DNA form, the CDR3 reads TGTGCCAGCAGCTCCGGGACAGGGGGAGGAAAACTGTTTTTT. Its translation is CASSSGTGGGKLFF. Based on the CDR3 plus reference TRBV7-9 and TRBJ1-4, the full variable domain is DTGVSQNPRHKITKRGQNVTFRCDPISEHNRLYWYRQTLGQGPEFLTYFQNEAQLEKSRLLSDRFSAERPKGSFSTLEIQRTEQGDSAMYLCASSSGTGGGKLFFGSGTQLSVL.

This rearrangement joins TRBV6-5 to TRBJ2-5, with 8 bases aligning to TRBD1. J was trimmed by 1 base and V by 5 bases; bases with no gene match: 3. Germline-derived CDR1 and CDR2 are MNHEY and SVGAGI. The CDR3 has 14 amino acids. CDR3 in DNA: TGTGCCAGCAGTAGCGGACAGGGCCAAGAGACCCAGTACTTC. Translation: CASSSGQGQETQYF.